Included here is one TCR beta chain sequence, with context. Its antigen is not identified. This sample is part of a study of OX40 agonist ivuxolimab in advanced cancers. J lost 4 bases, V lost 5 bases, and 7 bases had no gene match. CDR1 and CDR2 (germline): SEHNR, FQNEAQ (reference sequence). The CDR3 extends over 14 amino acids. Assay: immunoSEQ multiplex PCR; the TCRdb copy retains only in-frame clones and omits some. The table has fewer than 6,000 clones, approximately 87% seen once. Findings of the study overall: Doses of 0.1 to 3.0 mg/kg were accompanied by clonal expansion of CD4+ and CD8+ blood T cells by week 6. Mean expanded clone counts were higher in CD8+ than CD4+ T cells.

The sequencing used CD4+ or CD8+ T cells sorted from blood, collected in a trial of the OX40 agonist ivuxolimab. The genes are TRBV7-9 and TRBJ1-1, with TRBD1 matching over 7 bases. The TCR originated in an adult with an advanced solid tumor such as melanoma, head and neck, liver or kidney cancer. The CDR3 DNA reads TGTGCCAGCAGCCCTGTGAGGGGGCTCACTGAAGCTTTCTTT. This gives the protein CASSPVRGLTEAFF. The variable domain in full, with the rest retrieved from reference TRBV7-9 and TRBJ1-1, is DTGVSQNPRHKITKRGQNVTFRCDPISEHNRLYWYRQTLGQGPEFLTYFQNEAQLEKSRLLSDRFSAERPKGSFSTLEIQRTEQGDSAMYLCASSPVRGLTEAFFGQGTRLTVV.